Sequencing of this T cell receptor (beta chain) was carried out in a study of cytomegalovirus exposure and HLA in healthy donors. General study findings and limits: A later analysis found first-cohort TCR clusters tended to co-occur in the 100 to 150 validation repertoires. High specificity and sensitivity for cytomegalovirus status were reported for the classifier.

Separate from the roughly 700-subject first cohort was the approximately 130-subject validation cohort, to which the donors belonged. On this clone itself: Its antigen is unknown.

The method was immunoSEQ multiplex PCR; TCRdb's version includes in-frame clones alone and lacks a portion of them. The sample has about 56,000 clones; 89% are singletons. Trimming removed 5 bases at V and 3 bases at J, with 14 bases between. Germline CDR1 and CDR2: PRHDT and FYEKMQ (reference sequence). This CDR3 spans 14 amino acids. V usage is TRBV13 and J usage is TRBJ2-7, with D maybe TRBD1 (5 bases). The clonotype was recovered from a young woman in good health and CMV-seronegative. Material for sequencing was PBMCs. CDR3 in amino acids: CASSGAGPNYEQYF. CDR3 nucleotides: TGTGCCAGCAGCGGGGCCGGTCCGAACTACGAGCAGTACTTC.